This T cell receptor beta chain emerged from a study of T-cell memory formation after mild COVID-19. Study outcomes and limitations: Shrinking CD4+ clones were chiefly CM and EM; CD8+ ones were chiefly EMRA. Later expanders leaned CD4+, whereas clones that contracted between day 15 and 85 were balanced CD4/CD8.

Concerning this clonotype: What it recognizes is unknown.

Germline V gene data show CDR1 as SNHLY and CDR2 as FYNNEI. Unmatched junction bases numbered 12, after V lost 6 bases and J lost 4 bases. The CDR3 extends over 15 amino acids. TCRdb independently ran MiXCR on the 5' RACE reads; one entry per CDR3 protein. The sample includes approximately 570,000 distinct CDR3 sequences, approximately 18% of them seen just once. This TCR was sampled from an adult woman who had mild COVID-19 (a few samples of this study predate the infection). Cell type and time point are not known. The chain carries TRBV2 and TRBJ2-7; 7 positions agree with TRBD1. Sequencing was performed on PBMCs or a T cell subset sorted from them (not recorded which). This CDR3 is CASSRQGGYVYEQYF. CDR3 bases: TGTGCCAGCAGCCGACAGGGCGGGTATGTGTACGAGCAGTACTTC.